The 9 T cell receptor beta chains below were found in one sample sequenced in a study of T cell repertoires in cytomegalovirus infection. For these receptors, no antigen is known. TCRdb reprocessed the reads with MiXCR, giving one entry per CDR3 protein. The sample has 650,000 to 900,000 distinct CDR3 sequences, roughly 29% seen once. Source: cultured CD8+ T cells from PBMCs, taken from culture after CMV antigen stimulation. The receptors were gathered from a human donor in good health (CMV status not recorded). Some clones in this sample may be carry-over from other donors' samples.

This clonotype occurred a few times. The chain couples TRBV11-2 to TRBJ2-2; 10 positions match TRBD1. Trimming took 6 bases from V and 4 from J; bases not matched to a gene: 8. The CDR3 has 16 residues. Germline assignment: CDR1 SGHAT and CDR2 FQNNGV. The CDR3 DNA reads as TGTGCCAGCAGGTTTAGACAGGGGGCAATCACCGGGGAGCTGTTTTTT. Amino acids: CASRFRQGAITGELFF.

The chain carries TRBV4-3 and TRBJ1-1; 8 bases are a match to TRBD1. Trimming took 0 bases from V and 1 from J; bases not matched to a gene: 1. The length of the CDR3 is 15 residues. Germline V gene data show CDR1 as LGHNA and CDR2 as YSLEER. CDR3 DNA sequence: TGCGCCAGCAGCCAAGATACAGGGGGGAACACTGAAGCTTTCTTT. Its translation: CASSQDTGGNTEAFF.

A note on this clonotype: With a much larger clone just one base away, this may be a read error. This chain links TRBV7-6 with TRBJ2-5, with a possible D match to TRBD2 (7 bases). The CDR3 consists of 15 residues. V lost 5 bases and J lost 5, with 18 bases in between. Germline assignment: CDR1 SGHVS and CDR2 FNYEAQ. CDR3 nucleotides: TGTGCCAGCAGCCTGGCCTGGGGGGGCAGCGAGACCCAGTACTTC. Protein: CASSLAWGGSETQYF.

This clonotype was counted only a few times. V is TRBV6-1 and J is TRBJ1-2; no definite D call. Germline assignment: CDR1 MNHNS and CDR2 SASEGT. V was shortened by 0 bases and J by 4 bases, with 6 bases between the two germline ends. The CDR3 totals 13 residues. The CDR3 sequence: CASSEAKTYGYTF. The CDR3, as DNA: TGTGCCAGCAGTGAAGCTAAGACCTATGGCTACACCTTC.

The chain uses TRBV11-3 and TRBJ1-3, with D perhaps matching TRBD1 (5 bases). The CDR3 sequence is 16 residues long. Germline values: CDR1 SGHNT, CDR2 YENEEA. Trimming took off 5 bases at V and 0 bases at J, with 14 bases between the two ends. The DNA for the CDR3 is TGTGCCAGCAGCGAACCAAGGGGCCCCTCTGGAAACACCATATATTTT. Protein product: CASSEPRGPSGNTIYF.

The chain combines TRBV6-2 or TRBV6-3 with TRBJ2-3, with 12 nucleotides matching TRBD2. Germline V gene data show CDR1 as MNHEY and CDR2 as SVGEGT. The CDR3 sequence is 16 residues long. V dropped 5 bases and J dropped 1; count of bases not matched to a gene: 4. The CDR3 is CASSNRLAGGTDTQYF. The CDR3 DNA is TGTGCCAGCAGTAATAGACTAGCGGGGGGCACAGATACGCAGTATTTT.

This clonotype was seen more than once but under ten times. The chain carries TRBV19 and TRBJ2-1, with D hard to call. Trimming took 3 bases from V and 2 from J, leaving 8 bases between them. CDR1 is LNHDA and CDR2 is SQIVND in the germline V gene (reference sequence). The CDR3 runs 14 residues. The chain's CDR3 is CASSMLFPYNEQFF. CDR3 in DNA: TGTGCCAGTAGTATGTTATTCCCCTACAATGAGCAGTTCTTC.

For this clonotype: A junction end diverges from the germline sequence, so it may reflect a read error. The genes are TRBV7-3 and TRBJ1-1; TRBD1 might be the D (6 bases). The CDR3 has 14 residues. CDR1 is SGHTA, CDR2 FQGTGA, per germline. The CDR3 spells CAGSLSAGAAEAFF. In DNA, the CDR3 is TGTGCCGGCAGCTTATCTGCAGGGGCTGCTGAAGCTTTCTTT.

This chain links TRBV7-9 with TRBJ2-1; weak D call: TRBD2 (5 bases). Germline lookup yields CDR1 SEHNR and CDR2 FQNEAQ (reference sequence). Trimming stripped 3 bases from V and 8 bases from J, with 11 bases between. CDR3 length equals 13 residues. CDR3 region: CASSLREFDEQFF. Written as DNA, the CDR3 is TGTGCCAGCAGCTTGAGGGAGTTTGATGAGCAGTTCTTC.